These T cell receptor beta chains were read from a single sample in a study of shared clonotypes between healthy human individuals. The data were produced by immunoSEQ multiplex PCR, yet TCRdb's version contains in-frame clones alone and is incomplete. This table holds 600,000 to 750,000 clones, 90% found once. Sequencing was performed on memory CD8+ T cells from PBMCs. The receptors come from a man between 18 and 29 years old in good health. Some clones in this sample may be carry-over from other donors' samples. Both conserved end residues are part of each CDR3. A D gene is named only where the DNA matches it firmly. Where a row states a size, it is once, few, many or the class of an expanded clone; other rows omit it.

CDR3 DNA	CDR3 protein	J gene	D gene	clone size	V gene
TGTGCCAGCAGCTTGGTCGGGACAGGGGGCAGGGGCTACACCTTC	CASSLVGTGGRGYTF	TRBJ1-2	TRBD1	NA	TRBV5-4
TGTGCCAGCAGTTACGACTCGGGGCGTATCGGAAAACTGTTTTTT	CASSYDSGRIGKLFF	TRBJ1-4	NA	NA	TRBV6-5
TGTGCCAGTAGTACCGTGGCGGGAGTTAGCTACGAGCAGTACTTC	CASSTVAGVSYEQYF	TRBJ2-7	TRBD2	NA	TRBV19
TGTGCCAGCAGCTTACTGGATGAAGCTTTCTTT	CASSLLDEAFF	TRBJ1-1	NA	NA	TRBV7-9
TGTGCCAGCAGCGTAGGTGGGGACCCCTCCTACAATGAGCAGTTCTTC	CASSVGGDPSYNEQFF	TRBJ2-1	NA	many	TRBV9
TGTGCCAGCAGTCTATCCCCGGGCGGGAGAGACACAGATACGCAGTATTTT	CASSLSPGGRDTDTQYF	TRBJ2-3	TRBD2	NA	TRBV28
TGTGCCAGCAGCTTAGTTGCCTACGAGCAGTACTTC	CASSLVAYEQYF	TRBJ2-7	NA	NA	TRBV7-8
TGTGCCAGCAGTATCTACGGGACAGGGGTCTACGAGCAGTACTTC	CASSIYGTGVYEQYF	TRBJ2-7	TRBD1	NA	TRBV27
TGTGCCAGCAGTTACAACATGAACACTGAAGCTTTCTTT	CASSYNMNTEAFF	TRBJ1-1	NA	many	TRBV25-1
TGTGCCAGCAGCCCCCGGCAGGGCCGGACATACGAGCAGTACTTC	CASSPRQGRTYEQYF	TRBJ2-7	NA	NA	TRBV27
TGCGCCAGCAGCTTGGAGGCGGGAGGGTACTACGAGCAGTACTTC	CASSLEAGGYYEQYF	TRBJ2-7	TRBD2	NA	TRBV5-1
TGTGCCAGCAGCTTAGGGCGGGGCCCGGCGTACGAGCAGTACTTC	CASSLGRGPAYEQYF	TRBJ2-7	NA	NA	TRBV7-2
TGTGCCAGTAGTCTCCGGGACAGGGTTGACGATGAGCAGTTCTTC	CASSLRDRVDDEQFF	TRBJ2-1	TRBD1	NA	TRBV19
TGTGCCAGCAGTGGGGACGGCAATCAGCCCCAGCATTTT	CASSGDGNQPQHF	TRBJ1-5	NA	few	TRBV27
TGTGCCAGCAGCTCCCTTTGGGGTAACGATGAGCAGTTCTTC	CASSSLWGNDEQFF	TRBJ2-1	NA	NA	TRBV7-2
TGTGCCAGCAGTTTATTAGGACAGGACAACGAGCAGTACTTC	CASSLLGQDNEQYF	TRBJ2-7	TRBD1	NA	TRBV27
TGTGCCAGCAGCTTAGTTTCTCCAGGGTATGAGACCCAGTACTTC	CASSLVSPGYETQYF	TRBJ2-5	NA	NA	TRBV7-9
TGTGCCAGCAGCTCAGGTTACACAGATACGCAGTATTTT	CASSSGYTDTQYF	TRBJ2-3	NA	NA	TRBV7-2
TGTGCCAGCAGTTACACCAGGTTCACTGGTACGCAGTATTTT	CASSYTRFTGTQYF	TRBJ2-3	NA	NA	TRBV6-5
TGTGCCAGCAGCATGAGCGGGAGTCTTGAGACCCAGTACTTC	CASSMSGSLETQYF	TRBJ2-5	TRBD2	NA	TRBV9
TGTGCCAGCAGTTTGGTTCGACTAGCGAGCACAGATACGCAGTATTTT	CASSLVRLASTDTQYF	TRBJ2-3	TRBD2	NA	TRBV27
TGTGCCACCAGCAGAGATGAGAGAGAGGGCAGGGCCGGCTACACCTTC	CATSRDEREGRAGYTF	TRBJ1-2	NA	once	TRBV15
TGTGCCAGCAGTTCCCGAACAAGACTCGACACGGGCTTGAACACTGAAGCTTTCTTT	CASSSRTRLDTGLNTEAFF	TRBJ1-1	NA	NA	TRBV27
TGTGCCAGCAGCTTAACAGGGGGTCGGGAAAAACTGTTTTTT	CASSLTGGREKLFF	TRBJ1-4	TRBD1	NA	TRBV11-2
TGTGCCAGCAGCCTTAGCGGGATAATTGATACGCAGTATTTT	CASSLSGIIDTQYF	TRBJ2-3	TRBD2	NA	TRBV7-8
TGTGCCAGCAGAGCCGGGACAGGCGAATCCGGGGAGCTGTTTTTT	CASRAGTGESGELFF	TRBJ2-2	TRBD1	NA	TRBV27
TGTGCCAGTAGTATAGTAGGGGGACAACTTCTCAATCAGCCCCAGCATTTT	CASSIVGGQLLNQPQHF	TRBJ1-5	NA	NA	TRBV19
TGTGCCAGCAGTCCACGGACAATACGTCAGATATATGAGCAGTTCTTC	CASSPRTIRQIYEQFF	TRBJ2-1	NA	NA	TRBV28
TGTGCCAGCAGCCCGGGCACTGAAGCTTTCTTT	CASSPGTEAFF	TRBJ1-1	NA	few	TRBV28
TGTGCCAGCAGCTTATCTTCGACTAGCGGTACCTACGAGCAGTACTTC	CASSLSSTSGTYEQYF	TRBJ2-7	TRBD2	NA	TRBV7-9
TGTGCCAGTAGTAGCCGAGACCGGGACAGGGGGCTTGGGGCCAACGTCCTGACTTTC	CASSSRDRDRGLGANVLTF	TRBJ2-6	TRBD1	once	TRBV19
TGCGCCAGTGCTCAGACCGGGAACACCGGGGAGCTGTTTTTT	CASAQTGNTGELFF	TRBJ2-2	NA	NA	TRBV10-1
TGTGCCAGTAGTCTCACTAGCGGGAGGATAGCAGATACGCAGTATTTT	CASSLTSGRIADTQYF	TRBJ2-3	TRBD2	NA	TRBV19
TGTGCCAGCAGCCACGGGACAGGGGGGTCCTACGAGCAGTACTTC	CASSHGTGGSYEQYF	TRBJ2-7	TRBD1	NA	TRBV7-6
TGTGCCAGTAGCGTCCTAGCGGGAGGCACAGATACGCAGTATTTT	CASSVLAGGTDTQYF	TRBJ2-3	TRBD2	NA	TRBV19
TGTGCCAGCAGCCTAACAGGGGTCAACGAGCAGTACTTC	CASSLTGVNEQYF	TRBJ2-7	TRBD1	NA	TRBV14
TGTGCCAGCAGTTGGCCAACAGTTAAAAATCAGCCCCAGCATTTT	CASSWPTVKNQPQHF	TRBJ1-5	NA	NA	TRBV28
TGTGCCAGCAGCCCTTCTAATGAGCAGTTCTTC	CASSPSNEQFF	TRBJ2-1	NA	NA	TRBV7-9
TGTGCCAGCAGTTACCCGGGACCCTACAATGAGCAGTTCTTC	CASSYPGPYNEQFF	TRBJ2-1	NA	NA	TRBV6-5
TGTGCCAGCAGCGTAGGGGTCACTGAAGCTTTCTTT	CASSVGVTEAFF	TRBJ1-1	NA	NA	TRBV9
TGTGCCAGCAGTCCCCCCGGGACAGATGAAAAACTGTTTTTT	CASSPPGTDEKLFF	TRBJ1-4	TRBD1	NA	TRBV27
TGTGCCAGCAGCTCCCCTCCAGCCCCACCCTGGTACGAGCAGTACTTC	CASSSPPAPPWYEQYF	TRBJ2-7	NA	NA	TRBV11-2
TGTGCCAGCAGCCGGCCCGGGGACTGGGAGCAGTACTTC	CASSRPGDWEQYF	TRBJ2-5	NA	NA	TRBV28
TGTGCCAGCAGCACAAGGACTAGATACAATGAGCAGTTCTTC	CASSTRTRYNEQFF	TRBJ2-1	TRBD2	NA	TRBV7-6
TGTGCCACCAAAGCAGGCGGGAAGGATAGCAATGAGCAGTTCTTC	CATKAGGKDSNEQFF	TRBJ2-1	NA	NA	TRBV6-4
TGTGCCAGCAGCTCAGACAATTCCTACGAGCAGTACTTC	CASSSDNSYEQYF	TRBJ2-7	NA	NA	TRBV7-8
TGTGCCAGCACTACGACTAGCGGGGCGCAAGAGACCCAGTACTTC	CASTTTSGAQETQYF	TRBJ2-5	TRBD2	NA	TRBV7-9
TGTGCCAGCAGTTTATCGTTACCCTACGAGCAGTACTTC	CASSLSLPYEQYF	TRBJ2-7	NA	NA	TRBV27
TGTGCCAGCAGTTGGGACCAATCGAGCTCCTACAATGAGCAGTTCTTC	CASSWDQSSSYNEQFF	TRBJ2-1	NA	NA	TRBV6-5
TGTGCCAGCAGCGGGGTGACCGTAGGGGCGGAGGAAACAGATACGCAGTATTTT	CASSGVTVGAEETDTQYF	TRBJ2-3	NA	NA	TRBV5-6
TGTGCCAGCAGCTTGAACGGGGGGGCCGATACGCAGTATTTT	CASSLNGGADTQYF	TRBJ2-3	TRBD2	NA	TRBV7-6
TGTGCCAGCAGTGACTCGATCAGGGAGCTTGATGGGGAGCAGTACTTC	CASSDSIRELDGEQYF	TRBJ2-7	NA	NA	TRBV6-4
TGTGCCAGCAGAGCGGTGGGGGGCGTTGGGAATGAGCAGTTCTTC	CASRAVGGVGNEQFF	TRBJ2-1	NA	NA	TRBV28
TGTGCCAGCAGTTTTCCAGGGAACTATGGCTACACCTTC	CASSFPGNYGYTF	TRBJ1-2	NA	NA	TRBV28
TGTGCCAGCAGTGATTGGGGGCTTAGCACAGATACGCAGTATTTT	CASSDWGLSTDTQYF	TRBJ2-3	NA	once	TRBV25-1
TGCGCCAGCAGCCAAGAAAGACGGTCAGAGGCCGGCTACACCTTC	CASSQERRSEAGYTF	TRBJ1-2	NA	once	TRBV4-3
TGTGCCTGGAGTGTCGGACCCGGTTCTTACAATGAGCAGTTCTTC	CAWSVGPGSYNEQFF	TRBJ2-1	NA	NA	TRBV30
TGTGCCAGCAGTTCTATTACCGTCCCCAATGAGCAGTTCTTC	CASSSITVPNEQFF	TRBJ2-1	NA	NA	TRBV27
TGTGCCAGCAGCCTCGCGGGAGGGAAATCCTACGAGCAGTACTTC	CASSLAGGKSYEQYF	TRBJ2-7	TRBD2	NA	TRBV7-8